The rows below give T cell receptor beta chains drawn from one sample of a study of cytomegalovirus exposure and HLA in healthy donors. Clones were sequenced by immunoSEQ multiplex PCR, and TCRdb holds only the in-frame ones, with some missing. The sample has about 110,000 clones; under 85% are singletons. Material: PBMCs. The receptors shown here come from a man under 40 in good health and CMV-seropositive. Both conserved end residues are trimmed from each CDR3. Some rows mark clone size as missing; the rest say once, few, many or name a class of expanded clone.

CDR3 protein: ASSQDRYRTGVYGYT; clone size: .; V gene: TRBV4-2; J gene: TRBJ1-2
CDR3 protein: ASSVRQGNEQF; clone size: .; V gene: TRBV9; J gene: TRBJ2-1
CDR3 protein: ASRWDRENTEAF; clone size: .; V gene: TRBV6-5; J gene: TRBJ1-1
CDR3 protein: ASSQSRRGGQGTEAF; clone size: once; V gene: TRBV18; J gene: TRBJ1-1
CDR3 protein: ASSFPGTGVHEQY; clone size: .; V gene: TRBV27; J gene: .
CDR3 protein: ASSRGTTQPQH; clone size: .; V gene: TRBV6-6; J gene: TRBJ1-5
CDR3 protein: ASSLVGRGNMDSPLH; clone size: .; V gene: TRBV5-4; J gene: TRBJ1-6
CDR3 protein: ASSLSAQGNYGYT; clone size: .; V gene: TRBV5-1; J gene: TRBJ1-2
CDR3 protein: ASSFGVGYNEQF; clone size: .; V gene: TRBV7-2; J gene: TRBJ2-1
CDR3 protein: AISESRQGIGELL; clone size: .; V gene: TRBV10-3; J gene: TRBJ2-2
CDR3 protein: AWRGTASNQPQH; clone size: .; V gene: TRBV30; J gene: TRBJ1-5
CDR3 protein: ASSLESSGGGDTQY; clone size: once; V gene: TRBV5-1; J gene: TRBJ2-3
CDR3 protein: ASSSRAGGPQETQY; clone size: .; V gene: TRBV4-1; J gene: TRBJ2-5
CDR3 protein: ASSQATSGGINTGELF; clone size: .; V gene: TRBV4-3; J gene: TRBJ2-2
CDR3 protein: ASSNGVRETQY; clone size: .; V gene: TRBV6-5; J gene: TRBJ2-5
CDR3 protein: ASSLTGIQETQY; clone size: .; V gene: TRBV5-1; J gene: TRBJ2-5
CDR3 protein: ASRSTGGQETQY; clone size: .; V gene: TRBV28; J gene: TRBJ2-5
CDR3 protein: ASSLDGFAGTDTQY; clone size: .; V gene: TRBV5-1; J gene: TRBJ2-3
CDR3 protein: ASRSRDRPNSPLH; clone size: once; V gene: TRBV6-1; J gene: TRBJ1-6
CDR3 protein: ASSEYGTGYEQY; clone size: few; V gene: TRBV2; J gene: TRBJ2-7
CDR3 protein: ASSERQVFTNTGELF; clone size: .; V gene: TRBV2; J gene: TRBJ2-2
CDR3 protein: ASSYRGTGDGYT; clone size: .; V gene: TRBV7-2; J gene: TRBJ1-2
CDR3 protein: ASSFGGSYEQY; clone size: .; V gene: TRBV5-4; J gene: TRBJ2-7
CDR3 protein: ASSSGQGLNYGYT; clone size: .; V gene: TRBV5-4; J gene: TRBJ1-2
CDR3 protein: ASSMVASEQF; clone size: .; V gene: TRBV19; J gene: TRBJ2-1
CDR3 protein: ASSFMSYNSPLH; clone size: .; V gene: TRBV7-9; J gene: TRBJ1-6
CDR3 protein: ASSFILAGRDTQY; clone size: .; V gene: TRBV11-2; J gene: TRBJ2-3
CDR3 protein: ASSWTGGGEKLF; clone size: once; V gene: TRBV5-1; J gene: TRBJ1-4
CDR3 protein: ASSQNGASPLH; clone size: .; V gene: TRBV28; J gene: TRBJ1-6
CDR3 protein: ASSLDRNTEAF; clone size: .; V gene: TRBV5-1; J gene: TRBJ1-1
CDR3 protein: ASSLWTSDETQY; clone size: .; V gene: TRBV13; J gene: TRBJ2-5